The source of this TCR beta chain is a study of blood T cells in healthy people across ages. V gave up 5 bases and J gave up 8 bases; unmatched junction bases: 9. Germline values: CDR1 SGHTA, CDR2 FQGTGA. The CDR3 covers 15 residues. A second about 7 to 12 cycle PCR used barcoded and J-beta primers. MiXCR, run by TCRdb on the 5' RACE reads, gives a single entry per CDR3 protein. The table has approximately 1.5 million distinct CDR3 sequences, about 32% seen once. Study-level results: The study lacked donor CMV status, which possibly confounded expanded clonotype changes.

Concerning this clonotype: Its antigen is unknown.

The V and J genes are TRBV7-3 and TRBJ2-1, with 10 bases aligning to TRBD1. Sequences were obtained from blood. The clonotype comes from a woman aged 30 to 39 in good health. DNA of the CDR3: TGTGCCAGCAGCCCCCGACAGGGGGCTTTGGATGAGCAGTTCTTC. Protein sequence: CASSPRQGALDEQFF.